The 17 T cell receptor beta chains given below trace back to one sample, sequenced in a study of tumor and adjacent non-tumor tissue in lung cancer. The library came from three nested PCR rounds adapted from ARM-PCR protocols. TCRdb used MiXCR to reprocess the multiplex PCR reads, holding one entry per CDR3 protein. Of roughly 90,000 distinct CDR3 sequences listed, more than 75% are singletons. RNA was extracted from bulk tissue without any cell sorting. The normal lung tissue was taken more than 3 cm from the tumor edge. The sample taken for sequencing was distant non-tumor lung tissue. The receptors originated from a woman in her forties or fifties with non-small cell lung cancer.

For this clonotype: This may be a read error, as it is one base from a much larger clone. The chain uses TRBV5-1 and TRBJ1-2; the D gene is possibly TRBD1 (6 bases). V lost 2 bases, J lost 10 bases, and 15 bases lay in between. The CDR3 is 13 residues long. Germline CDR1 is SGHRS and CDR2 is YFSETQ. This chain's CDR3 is CASSFTGMSDYTF. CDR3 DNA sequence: TGCGCCAGCAGCTTCACAGGGATGAGTGACTACACCTTC.

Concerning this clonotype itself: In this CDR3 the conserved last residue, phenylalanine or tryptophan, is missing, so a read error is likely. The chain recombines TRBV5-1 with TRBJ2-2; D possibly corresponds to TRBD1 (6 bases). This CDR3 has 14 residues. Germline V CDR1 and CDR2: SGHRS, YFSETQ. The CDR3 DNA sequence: TGTGCCAGTAGCCTCGGACAGACCCCCGGGGAGCTGTTTATT. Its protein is CASSLGQTPGELFI.

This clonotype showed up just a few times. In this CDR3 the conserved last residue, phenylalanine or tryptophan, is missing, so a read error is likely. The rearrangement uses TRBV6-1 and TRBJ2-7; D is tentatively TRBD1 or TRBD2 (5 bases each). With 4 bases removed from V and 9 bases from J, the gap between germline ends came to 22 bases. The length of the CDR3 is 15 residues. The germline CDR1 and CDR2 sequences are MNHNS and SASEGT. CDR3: CASSVEGLPSYRQYL. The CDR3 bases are TGTGCCAGCAGTGTCGAGGGGCTACCTTCCTACAGGCAGTACCTC.

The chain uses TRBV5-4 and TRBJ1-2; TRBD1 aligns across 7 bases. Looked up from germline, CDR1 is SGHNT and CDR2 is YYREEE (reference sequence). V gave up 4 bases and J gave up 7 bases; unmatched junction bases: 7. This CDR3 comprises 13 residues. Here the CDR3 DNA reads TGTGCCAGCAGCCCGGAGACAGGGTCTGGCTACACCTTC. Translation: CASSPETGSGYTF. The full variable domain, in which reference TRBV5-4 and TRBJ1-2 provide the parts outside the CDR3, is ETGVTQSPTHLIKTRGQQVTLRCSSQSGHNTVSWYQQALGQGPQFIFQYYREEENGRGNFPPRFSGLQFPNYSSELNVNALELDDSALYLCASSPETGSGYTFGSGTRLTVV.

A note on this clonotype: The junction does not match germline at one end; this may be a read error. The CDR3 sequence is CGSTEDCTTVTQYF. The CDR3 DNA is TGTGGCAGCACCGAAGACTGTACCACAGTTACGCAGTATTTT. The chain carries TRBV6-6 and TRBJ2-3, with no clear D. Germline CDR1 MNHNY, CDR2 SVGAGI (reference sequence). This CDR3 contains 14 residues.

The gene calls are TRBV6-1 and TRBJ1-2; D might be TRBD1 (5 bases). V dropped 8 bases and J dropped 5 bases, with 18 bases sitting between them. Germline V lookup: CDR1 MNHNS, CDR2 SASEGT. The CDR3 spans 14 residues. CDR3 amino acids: CASCRRTGEYGYTF. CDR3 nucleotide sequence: TGTGCCAGCTGTCGCCGAACGGGGGAATATGGCTACACCTTC.

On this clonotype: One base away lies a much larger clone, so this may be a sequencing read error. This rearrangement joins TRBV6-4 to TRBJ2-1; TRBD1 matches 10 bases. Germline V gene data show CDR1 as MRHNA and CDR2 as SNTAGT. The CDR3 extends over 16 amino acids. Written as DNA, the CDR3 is TGTGCCAACAGTCAGACAGGGGGCGACCCGTACAATGAGCAGTTCTTC. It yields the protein CANSQTGGDPYNEQFF.

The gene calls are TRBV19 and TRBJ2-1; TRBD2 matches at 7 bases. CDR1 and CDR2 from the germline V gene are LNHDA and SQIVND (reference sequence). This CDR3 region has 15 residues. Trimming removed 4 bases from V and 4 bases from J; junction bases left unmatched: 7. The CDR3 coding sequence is TGTGCCAGTAGTAACCCGGGACTAACATACAATGAGCAGTTCTTC. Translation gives CASSNPGLTYNEQFF.

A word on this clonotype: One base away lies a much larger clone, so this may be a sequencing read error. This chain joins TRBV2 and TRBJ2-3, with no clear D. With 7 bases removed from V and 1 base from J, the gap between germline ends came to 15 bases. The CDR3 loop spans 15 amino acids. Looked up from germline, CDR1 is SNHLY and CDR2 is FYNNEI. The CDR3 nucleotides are TGTGCCAGCAATCCACGGAATACCCGCACAGATACGCAGTATTTT. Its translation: CASNPRNTRTDTQYF.

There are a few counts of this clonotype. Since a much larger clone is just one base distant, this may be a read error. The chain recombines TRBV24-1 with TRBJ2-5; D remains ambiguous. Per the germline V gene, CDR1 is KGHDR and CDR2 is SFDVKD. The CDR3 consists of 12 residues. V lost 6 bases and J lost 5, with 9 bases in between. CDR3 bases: TGTGCCACCAGTAGCCGTGGGGAGACCCAGTACTTC. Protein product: CATSSRGETQYF.

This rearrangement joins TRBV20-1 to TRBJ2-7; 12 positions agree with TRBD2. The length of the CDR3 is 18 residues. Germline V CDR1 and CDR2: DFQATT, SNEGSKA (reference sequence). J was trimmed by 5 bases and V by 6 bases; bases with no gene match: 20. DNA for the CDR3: TGCAGTGCCACACCGGGGGAACTAGCGGGAGGAGTGGCCAACGAGCAGTACTTC. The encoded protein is CSATPGELAGGVANEQYF.

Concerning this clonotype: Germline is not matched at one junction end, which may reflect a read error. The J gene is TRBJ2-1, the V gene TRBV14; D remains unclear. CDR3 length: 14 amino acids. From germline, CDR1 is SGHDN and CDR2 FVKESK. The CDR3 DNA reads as TGTGCCAGCAACCTTATGACTGGCCACAATGAGGAGTTCTTC. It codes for CASNLMTGHNEEFF. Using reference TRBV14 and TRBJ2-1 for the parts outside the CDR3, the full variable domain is EAGVTQFPSHSVIEKGQTVTLRCDPISGHDNLYWYRRVMGKEIKFLLHFVKESKQDESGMPNNRFLAERTGGTYSTLKVQPAELEDSGVYFCASNLMTGHNEEFFGPGTRLTVL.

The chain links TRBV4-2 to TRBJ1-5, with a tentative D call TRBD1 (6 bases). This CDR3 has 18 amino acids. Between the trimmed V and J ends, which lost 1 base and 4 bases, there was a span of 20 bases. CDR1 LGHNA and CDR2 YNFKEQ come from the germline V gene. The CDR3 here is CASSQGLKGGGGNQPQHF. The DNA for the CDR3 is TGTGCCAGCAGCCAAGGTCTCAAGGGCGGAGGGGGGAATCAGCCCCAGCATTTT.

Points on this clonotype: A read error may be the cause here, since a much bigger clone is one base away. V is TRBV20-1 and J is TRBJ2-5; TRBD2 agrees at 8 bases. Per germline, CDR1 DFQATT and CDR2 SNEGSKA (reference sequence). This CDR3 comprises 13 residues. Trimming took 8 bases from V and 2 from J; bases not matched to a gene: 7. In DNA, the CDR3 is TGCAGTCCTGTAGCGGGGTTACAAGAGACCCAGTACTTC. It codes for CSPVAGLQETQYF.

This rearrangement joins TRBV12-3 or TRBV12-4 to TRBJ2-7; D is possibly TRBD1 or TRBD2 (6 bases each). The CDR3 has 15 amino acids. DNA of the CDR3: TGTGACGGCGGTCCCCGACAGGAGGGGTCCTACGAGCAGTACTTC. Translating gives CDGGPRQEGSYEQYF.

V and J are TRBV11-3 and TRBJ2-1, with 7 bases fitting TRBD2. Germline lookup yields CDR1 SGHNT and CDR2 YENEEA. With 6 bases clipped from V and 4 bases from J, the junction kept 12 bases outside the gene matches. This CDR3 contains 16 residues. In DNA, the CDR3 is TGTGCCAGCAGTGGGACTTGCGGGAGTATGTACAATGAGCAGTTCTTC. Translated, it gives CASSGTCGSMYNEQFF.

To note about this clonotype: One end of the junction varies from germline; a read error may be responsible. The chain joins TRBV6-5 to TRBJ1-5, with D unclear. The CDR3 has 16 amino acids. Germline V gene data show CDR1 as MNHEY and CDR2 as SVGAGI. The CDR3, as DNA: TGTGCCAGCAGTGTGCTAGGCCAAGATAGCAGTCAGCCCCAGCATTTT. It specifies CASSVLGQDSSQPQHF.